This TCR beta chain stems from a study of shared clonotypes between healthy human individuals. Study summary: Each donor contributed plates that comprised three CD4 naive, three CD4 memory, two CD8 naive and one CD8 memory.

CD4+ cells were split into CD45RA+ naive and CD45RA-negative memory subsets. Worth noting for this clone: What it recognizes is unknown.

CDR3 length: 14 residues. V shed 0 bases and J shed 1 base, with 7 bases lying between them. CDR1 is MDHEN, CDR2 SYDVKM, per germline. Study-wide findings and caveats: Roughly 4.6% of naive CD4 clonotypes were common to four donors. Memory subsets generally showed lower estimated richness than naive subsets.

Clones were sequenced by immunoSEQ multiplex PCR, and TCRdb holds only the in-frame ones, with some missing. The profile shows approximately 640,000 clones, about two thirds of them singletons. The sample was memory CD4+ T cells sorted from blood. Subset indicated: CD45RA-negative fraction. The chain employs TRBV28 and TRBJ2-7, with D perhaps being TRBD1 or TRBD2 (5 bases each). This TCR came from a woman aged 25 to 39 in good health. CDR3 DNA: TGTGCCAGCAGTTTATGGGGGGAGTCCTACGAGCAGTACTTC. Its protein is CASSLWGESYEQYF.